The 9 T cell receptor beta chains below were found in one sample sequenced in a study of T cells in tuberculosis. The time point: new active TB diagnosis, blood taken before or within 7 days of starting treatment. The assay was immunoSEQ multiplex PCR, and TCRdb's table has in-frame clones only and misses some. Of approximately 40,000 clones detected, approximately 94% appear once; the ten largest clones hold about 4.1%. Sequenced here: PBMCs, sampled at tuberculosis diagnosis. The receptors stem from an adult with tuberculosis.

V and J are TRBV6-6 and TRBJ1-1; D call uncertain. Germline CDR1 reads MNHNY; CDR2 reads SVGAGI (reference sequence). V lost 7 bases to trimming and J lost 4 bases, with 22 bases between them. The CDR3 sequence is 16 residues long. CDR3 DNA sequence: TGTGCCAGCACCCTAAACCGAGGCGATTCTTTCACTGAAGCTTTCTTT. It is translated as CASTLNRGDSFTEAFF.

The gene calls are TRBV27 and TRBJ2-3; 9 nucleotides align to TRBD1. Germline V lookup: CDR1 MNHEY, CDR2 SMNVEV (reference sequence). This CDR3 has 15 amino acids. The V gene end was trimmed by 5 bases and the J gene end by 3 bases; junction bases not matched to a gene: 6. Written as DNA, the CDR3 is TGTGCCAGCAGTGTCCGGGACAGGGTTACAGATACGCAGTATTTT. This encodes CASSVRDRVTDTQYF.

The V and J genes are TRBV5-6 and TRBJ1-2; 9 positions agree with TRBD1. CDR3 length: 14 residues. V was pared by 1 base and J by 8 bases, with 6 bases of the junction left unmatched. The germline V gene encodes CDR1 SGHDT and CDR2 YYEEEE. The CDR3, as DNA: TGTGCCAGCAGCTTGCGGGGACAGGGAAACGGCTACACCTTC. This translates into CASSLRGQGNGYTF.

The chain has TRBV19 and TRBJ1-1; 8 bases are shared with TRBD1. The V gene's germline CDR1 is LNHDA and CDR2 SQIVND (reference sequence). Trimming at V came to 5 bases and at J to 5 bases, leaving 7 bases not matched to a gene. The CDR3 extends over 14 amino acids. Here the CDR3 DNA reads TGTGCCAGTAGTGCAGGGGGCGCGACTACTGAAGCTTTCTTT. Protein: CASSAGGATTEAFF.

The chain combines TRBV19 with TRBJ1-2; D gene ambiguous. The V gene's germline CDR1 is LNHDA and CDR2 SQIVND (reference sequence). This CDR3 is built from 11 residues. Trimming pared 10 bases from V and 6 bases from J, leaving 12 bases between. The CDR3 sequence is CATYEKDGYTF. The CDR3 bases are TGTGCCACCTACGAGAAAGATGGCTACACCTTC.

The chain carries TRBV6-5 and TRBJ2-7; tentative D call: TRBD1 (5 bases). V lost 5 bases and J lost 2, with 16 bases in between. The germline CDR1 and CDR2 sequences are MNHEY and SVGAGI. The CDR3 has 15 residues. CDR3: CASSMIRGRAYEQYF. CDR3 coding DNA: TGTGCCAGCAGTATGATACGAGGCAGGGCCTACGAGCAGTACTTC.

The chain has TRBV4-1 and TRBJ1-2, with D perhaps matching TRBD1 (5 bases). The CDR3 spans 15 residues. Trimming pared 4 bases from V and 7 bases from J, leaving 19 bases between. Germline V gives CDR1 MGHRA, CDR2 YSYEKL. This CDR3 reads CASSLKATGIIGYTF. Written as DNA, the CDR3 is TGCGCCAGCAGCCTAAAGGCTACAGGCATCATTGGCTACACCTTC.

The chain carries TRBV25-1 and TRBJ1-1; no reliable D call. This CDR3 is built from 11 residues. Germline loops: CDR1 MGHDK, CDR2 SYGVNS. Trimming took 6 bases from V and 6 from J, leaving 8 bases between them. The CDR3 loop reads CASSGRAEAFF. The DNA for the CDR3 is TGTGCCAGCAGCGGGCGGGCTGAAGCTTTCTTT. Based on the CDR3 plus reference TRBV25-1 and TRBJ1-1, the full variable domain is EADIYQTPRYLVIGTGKKITLECSQTMGHDKMYWYQQDPGMELHLIHYSYGVNSTEKGDLSSESTVSRIRTEHFPLTLESARPSHTSQYLCASSGRAEAFFGQGTRLTVV.

This sequence joins TRBV6-1 and TRBJ1-1; weak D call: TRBD1 (6 bases). The V and J ends lost 4 bases and 4 bases respectively, with 16 bases between them. Germline values: CDR1 MNHNS, CDR2 SASEGT. This CDR3 is 15 amino acids long. CDR3 nucleotides: TGTGCCAGCAGTGCTAAACAGGGCTTTAGCACTGAAGCTTTCTTT. It translates to CASSAKQGFSTEAFF.